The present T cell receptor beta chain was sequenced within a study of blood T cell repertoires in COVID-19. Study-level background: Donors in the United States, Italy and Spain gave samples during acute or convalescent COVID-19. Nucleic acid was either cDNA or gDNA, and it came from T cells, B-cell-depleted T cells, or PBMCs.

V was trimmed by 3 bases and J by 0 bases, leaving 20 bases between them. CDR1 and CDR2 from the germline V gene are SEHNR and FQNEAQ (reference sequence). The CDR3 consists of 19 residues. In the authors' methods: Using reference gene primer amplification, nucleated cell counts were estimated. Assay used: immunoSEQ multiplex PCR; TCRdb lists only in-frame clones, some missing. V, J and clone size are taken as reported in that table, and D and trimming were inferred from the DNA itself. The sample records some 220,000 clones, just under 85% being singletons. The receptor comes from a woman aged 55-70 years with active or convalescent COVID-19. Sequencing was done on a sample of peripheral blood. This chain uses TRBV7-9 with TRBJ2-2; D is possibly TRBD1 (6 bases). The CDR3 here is CASSFRSNLGASNTGELFF. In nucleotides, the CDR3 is TGTGCCAGCAGCTTCCGATCTAACCTGGGGGCATCGAACACCGGGGAGCTGTTTTTT.